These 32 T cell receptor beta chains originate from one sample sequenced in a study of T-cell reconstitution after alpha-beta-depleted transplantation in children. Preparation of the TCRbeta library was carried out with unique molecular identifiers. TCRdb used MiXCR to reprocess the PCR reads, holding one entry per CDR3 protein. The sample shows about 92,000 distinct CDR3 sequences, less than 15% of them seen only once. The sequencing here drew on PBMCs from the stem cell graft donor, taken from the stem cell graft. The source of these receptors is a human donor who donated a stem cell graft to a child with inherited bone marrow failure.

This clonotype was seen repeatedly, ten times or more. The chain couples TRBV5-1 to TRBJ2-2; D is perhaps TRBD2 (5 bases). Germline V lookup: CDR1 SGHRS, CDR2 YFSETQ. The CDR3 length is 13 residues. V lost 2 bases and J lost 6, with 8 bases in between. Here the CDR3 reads CASSLKLAGELFF. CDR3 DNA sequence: TGCGCCAGCAGCTTAAAACTAGCCGGGGAGCTGTTTTTT.

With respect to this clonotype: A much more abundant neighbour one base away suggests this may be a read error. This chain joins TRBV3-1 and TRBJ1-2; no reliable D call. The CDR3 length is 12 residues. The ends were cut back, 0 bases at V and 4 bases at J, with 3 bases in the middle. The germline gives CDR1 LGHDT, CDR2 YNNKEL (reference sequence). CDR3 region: CASSQDGYGYTF. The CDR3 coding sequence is TGTGCCAGCAGCCAAGACGGCTATGGCTACACCTTC.

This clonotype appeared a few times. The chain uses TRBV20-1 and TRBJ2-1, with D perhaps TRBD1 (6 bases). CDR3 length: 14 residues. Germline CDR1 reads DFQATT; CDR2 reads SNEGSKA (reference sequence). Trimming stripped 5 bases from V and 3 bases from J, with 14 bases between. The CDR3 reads CSAPKDSYYNEQFF. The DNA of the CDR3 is TGCAGTGCTCCGAAGGACAGTTACTACAATGAGCAGTTCTTC.

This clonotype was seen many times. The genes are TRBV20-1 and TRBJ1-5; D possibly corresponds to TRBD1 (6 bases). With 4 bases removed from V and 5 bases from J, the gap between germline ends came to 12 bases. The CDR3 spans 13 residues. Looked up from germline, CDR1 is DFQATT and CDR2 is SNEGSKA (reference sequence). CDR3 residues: CSANRVEDQPQHF. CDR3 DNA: TGCAGTGCTAACAGGGTTGAAGATCAGCCCCAGCATTTT.

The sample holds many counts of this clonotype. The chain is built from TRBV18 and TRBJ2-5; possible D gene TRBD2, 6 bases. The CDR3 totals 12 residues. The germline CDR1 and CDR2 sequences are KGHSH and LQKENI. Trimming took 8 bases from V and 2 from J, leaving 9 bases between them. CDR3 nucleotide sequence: TGTGCCAGCGGGGAGGCTCAAGAGACCCAGTACTTC. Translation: CASGEAQETQYF.

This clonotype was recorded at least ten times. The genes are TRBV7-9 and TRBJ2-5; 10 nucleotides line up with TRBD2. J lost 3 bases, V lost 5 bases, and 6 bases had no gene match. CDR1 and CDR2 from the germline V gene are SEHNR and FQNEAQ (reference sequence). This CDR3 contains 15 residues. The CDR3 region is CASSRTGTSEETQYF. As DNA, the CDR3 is TGTGCCAGCAGCCGTACCGGGACTAGCGAAGAGACCCAGTACTTC.

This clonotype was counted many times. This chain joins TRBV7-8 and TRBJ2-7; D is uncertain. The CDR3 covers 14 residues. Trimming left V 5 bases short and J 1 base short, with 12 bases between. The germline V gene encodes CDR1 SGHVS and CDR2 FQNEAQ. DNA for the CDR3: TGTGCCAGCAGCCTTACGCTCGGGTCCTACGAGCAGTACTTC. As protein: CASSLTLGSYEQYF.

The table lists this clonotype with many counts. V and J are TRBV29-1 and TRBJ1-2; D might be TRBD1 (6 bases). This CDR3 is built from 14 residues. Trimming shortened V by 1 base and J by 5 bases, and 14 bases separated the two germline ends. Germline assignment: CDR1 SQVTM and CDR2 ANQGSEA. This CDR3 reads CSVEVTLGGYGYTF. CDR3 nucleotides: TGCAGCGTTGAAGTGACCTTAGGGGGGTATGGCTACACCTTC.

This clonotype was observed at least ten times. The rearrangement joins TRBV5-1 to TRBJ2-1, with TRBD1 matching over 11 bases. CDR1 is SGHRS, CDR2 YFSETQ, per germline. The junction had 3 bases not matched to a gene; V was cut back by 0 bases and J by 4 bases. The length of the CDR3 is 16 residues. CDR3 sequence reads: CASSLDGTGGYNEQFF. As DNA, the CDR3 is TGCGCCAGCAGCTTGGATGGGACAGGGGGTTACAATGAGCAGTTCTTC.

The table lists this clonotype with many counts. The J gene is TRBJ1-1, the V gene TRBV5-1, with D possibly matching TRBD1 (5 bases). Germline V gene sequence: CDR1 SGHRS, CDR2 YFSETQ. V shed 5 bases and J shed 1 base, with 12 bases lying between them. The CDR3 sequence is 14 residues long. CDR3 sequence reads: CASRSGTANTEAFF. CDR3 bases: TGCGCCAGCAGGTCCGGGACGGCGAACACTGAAGCTTTCTTT.

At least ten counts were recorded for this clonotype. The CDR3 region is CASSEGTSGDTQYF. DNA for the CDR3: TGTGCCAGCAGTGAAGGGACTAGCGGAGATACGCAGTATTTT. The chain links TRBV6-1 to TRBJ2-3; 10 nucleotides agree with TRBD2. CDR3 length equals 14 residues. CDR1 and CDR2 (germline): MNHNS, SASEGT. The ends lost 1 base at V and 5 bases at J; junction bases unmatched: 0.

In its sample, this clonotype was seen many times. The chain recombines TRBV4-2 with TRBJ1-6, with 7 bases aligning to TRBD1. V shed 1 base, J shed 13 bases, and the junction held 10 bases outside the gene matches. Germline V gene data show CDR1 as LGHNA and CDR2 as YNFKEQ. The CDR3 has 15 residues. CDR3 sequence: CASSQAGTATVPLHF. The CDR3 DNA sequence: TGTGCCAGCAGCCAAGCCGGGACAGCCACCGTCCCCCTCCACTTT.

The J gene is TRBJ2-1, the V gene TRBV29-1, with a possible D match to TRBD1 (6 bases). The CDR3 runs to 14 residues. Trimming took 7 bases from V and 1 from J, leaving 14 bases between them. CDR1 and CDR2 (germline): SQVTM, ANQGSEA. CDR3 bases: TGCAGCGCGAAGACTACAGGGTCCTACAATGAGCAGTTCTTC. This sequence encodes CSAKTTGSYNEQFF.

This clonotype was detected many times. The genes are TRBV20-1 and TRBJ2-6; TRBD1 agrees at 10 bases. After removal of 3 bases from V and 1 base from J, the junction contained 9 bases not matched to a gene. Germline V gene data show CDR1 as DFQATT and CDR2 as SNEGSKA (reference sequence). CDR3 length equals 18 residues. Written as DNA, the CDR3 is TGCAGTGCTAGTGATCGACAGGGGGCTTATTCTGGGGCCAACGTCCTGACTTTC. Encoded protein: CSASDRQGAYSGANVLTF.

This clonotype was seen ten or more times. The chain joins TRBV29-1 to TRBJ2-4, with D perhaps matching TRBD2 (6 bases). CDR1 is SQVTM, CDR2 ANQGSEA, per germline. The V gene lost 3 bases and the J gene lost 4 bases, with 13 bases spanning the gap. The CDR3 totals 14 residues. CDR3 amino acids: CSVEPEGRKNIQYF. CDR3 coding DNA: TGCAGCGTTGAGCCGGAGGGGCGAAAAAACATTCAGTACTTC.

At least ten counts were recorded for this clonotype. CDR3 residues: CASSLVGQIDYNEQFF. The CDR3 region has the DNA TGCGCCAGCAGCTTGGTGGGACAGATAGACTACAATGAGCAGTTCTTC. This chain joins TRBV5-1 and TRBJ2-1; TRBD1 matches at 7 bases. Germline assignment: CDR1 SGHRS and CDR2 YFSETQ. V gave up 0 bases and J gave up 3 bases; unmatched junction bases: 6. CDR3 length: 16 residues.

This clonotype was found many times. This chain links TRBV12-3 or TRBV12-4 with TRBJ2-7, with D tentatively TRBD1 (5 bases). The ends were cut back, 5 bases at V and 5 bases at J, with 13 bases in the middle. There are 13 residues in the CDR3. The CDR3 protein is CASSPGWGDEQYF. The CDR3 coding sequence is TGTGCCAGCAGTCCCGGCTGGGGCGACGAGCAGTACTTC.

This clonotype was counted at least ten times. For the CDR3, the DNA is TGCAGTGCCCCTAAGACCTCTTACACCGGGGAGCTGTTTTTT. Translation gives CSAPKTSYTGELFF. The chain joins TRBV20-1 to TRBJ2-2, with D unclear. Germline CDR1 reads DFQATT; CDR2 reads SNEGSKA (reference sequence). This CDR3 spans 14 amino acids. The V end was cut by 6 bases, the J end by 3 bases, with 14 bases between.

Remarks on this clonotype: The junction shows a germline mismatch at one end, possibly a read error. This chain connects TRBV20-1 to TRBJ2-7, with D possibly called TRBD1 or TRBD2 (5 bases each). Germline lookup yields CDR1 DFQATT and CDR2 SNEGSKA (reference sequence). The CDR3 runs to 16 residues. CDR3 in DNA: TGCTGTGCTAGAGGTTCCTCCCCGGGGCTGAGCTACGAGCAGTACTTC. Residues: CCARGSSPGLSYEQYF.

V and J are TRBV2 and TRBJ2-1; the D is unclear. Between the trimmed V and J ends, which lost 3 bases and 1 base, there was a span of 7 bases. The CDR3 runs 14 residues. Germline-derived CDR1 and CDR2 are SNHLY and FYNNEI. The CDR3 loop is CASSDSGSYNEQFF. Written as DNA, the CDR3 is TGTGCCAGCAGTGACTCCGGATCCTACAATGAGCAGTTCTTC.

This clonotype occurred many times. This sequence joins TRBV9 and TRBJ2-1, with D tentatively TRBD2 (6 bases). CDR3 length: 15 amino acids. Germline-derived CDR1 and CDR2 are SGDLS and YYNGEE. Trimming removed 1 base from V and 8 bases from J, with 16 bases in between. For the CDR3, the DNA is TGTGCCAGCAGCGTAACCGGGAGTATGGGGCATGAGCAGTTCTTC. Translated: CASSVTGSMGHEQFF.

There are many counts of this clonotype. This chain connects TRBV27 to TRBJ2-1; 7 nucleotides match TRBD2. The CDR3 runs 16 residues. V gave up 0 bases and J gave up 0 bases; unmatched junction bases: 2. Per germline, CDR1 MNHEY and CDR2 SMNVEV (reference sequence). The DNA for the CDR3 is TGTGCCAGCAGTTTATCGACGGGGGGCTCCTACAATGAGCAGTTCTTC. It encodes CASSLSTGGSYNEQFF.

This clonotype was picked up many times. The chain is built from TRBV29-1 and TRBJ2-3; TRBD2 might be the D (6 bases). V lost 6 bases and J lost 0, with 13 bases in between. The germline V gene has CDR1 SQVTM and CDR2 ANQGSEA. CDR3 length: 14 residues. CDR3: CSVDSSGSTDTQYF. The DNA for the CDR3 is TGCAGCGTCGACTCGAGCGGGAGCACAGATACGCAGTATTTT.

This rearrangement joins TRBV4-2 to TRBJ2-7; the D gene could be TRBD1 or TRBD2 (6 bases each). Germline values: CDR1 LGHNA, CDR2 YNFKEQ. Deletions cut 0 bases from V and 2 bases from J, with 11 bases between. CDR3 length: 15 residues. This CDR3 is CASSQEGGSPYEQYF. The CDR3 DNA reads TGTGCCAGCAGCCAAGAAGGGGGGTCCCCCTACGAGCAGTACTTC.

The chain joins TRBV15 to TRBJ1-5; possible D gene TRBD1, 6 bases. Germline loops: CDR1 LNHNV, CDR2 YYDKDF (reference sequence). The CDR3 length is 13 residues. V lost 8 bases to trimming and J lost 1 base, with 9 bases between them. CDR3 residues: CATGTSSNQPQHF. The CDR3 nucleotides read TGTGCCACCGGGACATCGAGCAATCAGCCCCAGCATTTT.

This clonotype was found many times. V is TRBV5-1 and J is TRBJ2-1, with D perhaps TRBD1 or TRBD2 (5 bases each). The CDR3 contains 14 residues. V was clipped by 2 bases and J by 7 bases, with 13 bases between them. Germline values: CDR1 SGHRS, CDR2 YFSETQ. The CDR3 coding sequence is TGCGCCAGCAGCTTCGGGACGGCTACGAATGAGCAGTTCTTC. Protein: CASSFGTATNEQFF.

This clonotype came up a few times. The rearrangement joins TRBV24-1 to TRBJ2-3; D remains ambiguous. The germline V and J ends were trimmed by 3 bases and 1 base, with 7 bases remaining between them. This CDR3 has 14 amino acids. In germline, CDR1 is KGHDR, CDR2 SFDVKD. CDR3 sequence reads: CATSDNFGTDTQYF. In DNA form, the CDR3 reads TGTGCCACCAGTGATAACTTCGGCACAGATACGCAGTATTTT.

The chain's CDR3 is CASRQGPQNIQYF. The CDR3 DNA reads as TGTGCCAGTCGGCAGGGGCCACAAAACATTCAGTACTTC. The rearrangement links TRBV5-6 to TRBJ2-4, with a possible D match to TRBD1 (6 bases). V lost 8 bases, J lost 5 bases, and 14 bases lay in between. This CDR3 is 13 amino acids long. In germline, CDR1 is SGHDT, CDR2 YYEEEE.

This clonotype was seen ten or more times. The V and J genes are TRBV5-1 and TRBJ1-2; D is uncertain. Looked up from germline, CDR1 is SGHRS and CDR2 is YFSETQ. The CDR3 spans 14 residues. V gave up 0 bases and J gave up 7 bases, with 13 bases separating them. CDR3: CASSLAEGGLGYTF. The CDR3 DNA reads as TGCGCCAGCAGCTTGGCGGAGGGAGGTCTTGGCTACACCTTC.

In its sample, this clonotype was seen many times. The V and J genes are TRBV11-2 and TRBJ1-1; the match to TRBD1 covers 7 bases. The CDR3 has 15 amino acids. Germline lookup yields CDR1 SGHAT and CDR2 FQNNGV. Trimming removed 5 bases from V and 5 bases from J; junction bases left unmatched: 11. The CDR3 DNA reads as TGTGCCAGCAGCATCTCTCAGGGGGTTGGAACTGAAGCTTTCTTT. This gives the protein CASSISQGVGTEAFF.

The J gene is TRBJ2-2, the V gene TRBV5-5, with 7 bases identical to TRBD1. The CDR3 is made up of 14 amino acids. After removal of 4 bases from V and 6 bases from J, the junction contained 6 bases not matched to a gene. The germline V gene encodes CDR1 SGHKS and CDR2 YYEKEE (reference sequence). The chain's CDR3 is CASSRSQGAGELFF. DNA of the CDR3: TGTGCCAGCAGCCGCAGCCAGGGGGCCGGGGAGCTGTTTTTT. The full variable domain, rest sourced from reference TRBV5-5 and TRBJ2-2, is DAGVTQSPTHLIKTRGQQVTLRCSPISGHKSVSWYQQVLGQGPQFIFQYYEKEERGRGNFPDRFSARQFPNYSSELNVNALLLGDSALYLCASSRSQGAGELFFGEGSRLTVL.

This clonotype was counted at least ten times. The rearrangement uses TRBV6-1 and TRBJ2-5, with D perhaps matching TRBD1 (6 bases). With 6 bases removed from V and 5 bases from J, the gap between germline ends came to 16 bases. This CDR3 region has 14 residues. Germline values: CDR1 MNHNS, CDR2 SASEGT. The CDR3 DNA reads TGTGCCAGCAGCCGGAGACAGGTCTCGGAGACCCAGTACTTC. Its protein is CASSRRQVSETQYF.